This T cell receptor beta chain was retrieved from a study of T cell clonotyping in hematopoietic cell transplantation. Repertoires were generated with immunoSEQ multiplex PCR, while TCRdb's copy carries only in-frame clones and drops some. Among roughly 1,500 clones listed, roughly 84% were seen once. V gave up 5 bases and J gave up 3 bases, with 5 bases separating them. Germline lookup yields CDR1 SEHNR and CDR2 FQNEAQ (reference sequence). The CDR3 is 11 residues long. This clone was recorded only once. No antigen is known for it. Study-level points and caveats: At the given depth, recipient repertoires were over 95% de novo clonotypes. Higher Inverse Simpson Index values in graft donor and pretransplant recipient predicted broader posttransplant TCR diversity.

This sample comprised PBMCs, obtained 30 days after allogeneic stem cell transplant. The chain recombines TRBV7-9 with TRBJ2-7; D not resolved. This clonotype was sampled from a young adult male patient who had an allogeneic stem cell transplant, so T cells may come from the graft donor. Some clones in this sample may be carry-over from other donors' samples. The chain's CDR3 is CASSPDYEQYF. The CDR3 bases are TGTGCCAGCAGCCCAGACTACGAGCAGTACTTC.